The sample holds a few counts of the clone carrying this T cell receptor (beta chain). It was with unique molecular identifiers that the TCRbeta library was prepared. TCRdb used MiXCR to reprocess the PCR reads, holding one entry per CDR3 protein. Of some 490,000 distinct CDR3 sequences in the sample, around 13% were seen once. The entry originates in a study of T-cell reconstitution after alpha-beta-depleted transplantation in children. V was pared by 5 bases and J by 10 bases, with 15 bases between. The CDR3 is 13 residues long. Per the germline V gene, CDR1 is SNHLY and CDR2 is FYNNEI. V usage is TRBV2 and J usage is TRBJ2-1, with D perhaps being TRBD1 or TRBD2 (5 bases each). Sequences were derived from PBMCs from the stem cell graft donor, sampled from the stem cell graft. This sequence was found in a human donor who donated a stem cell graft to a child with combined immunodeficiency. The CDR3 bases are TGTGCCAGCAGTACCCGGGACGGACCCGAGCAGTTCTTC. Protein sequence: CASSTRDGPEQFF.